What follows describes a single T cell receptor beta chain. Assay: immunoSEQ multiplex PCR; the TCRdb copy retains only in-frame clones and omits some. Among roughly 500,000 clones, about four fifths were seen once, and the ten largest hold roughly an eighth. Losses at the gene ends were 7 bases for V and 8 bases for J; bases not matched to a gene: 16. The CDR3 contains 15 residues. In germline, CDR1 is MNHNY, CDR2 SVGAGI (reference sequence). This entry comes from a study of shared clonotypes between healthy human individuals. The TCR originated in a woman aged 40-49 years in good health. Some clones in this sample may be carry-over from other donors' samples. The sequencing input was PBMCs. The rearrangement joins TRBV6-6 to TRBJ1-2; 7 nucleotides align to TRBD1. This CDR3 reads CASTPGGRGVRGYTF. The CDR3 nucleotides are TGTGCCAGCACCCCCGGCGGCAGGGGGGTGAGGGGCTACACCTTC.